This TCR beta chain was observed in a study of monozygotic twins with inflammatory bowel disease. The CDR3 consists of 12 residues. Germline CDR1 reads SGHTA; CDR2 reads FQGNSA. TCRdb reprocessed the 5' RACE reads and reports one entry per CDR3 protein, with no DNA. This listing includes approximately 390,000 distinct CDR3 sequences. The TCR was taken from a human donor with ulcerative colitis or Crohn's disease, or a healthy co-twin of an affected twin (not recorded which). The rearrangement uses TRBV7-2 and TRBJ2-5; the D gene TCRdb calls, TRBD2, cannot be checked with no DNA. The sample comprised blood. CDR3 loop: CASRRGQETQYF.